The source of this TCR beta chain is a study of cytomegalovirus exposure and HLA in healthy donors. As for the study in general: Ancestry clustering placed around four fifths of a few hundred genotyped donors in the Caucasian-associated cluster.

Regarding the study as a whole: Rarity characterized most TCR sequences, yet some public TCRs appeared in many donors. In an earlier analysis, most TCR beta V segments were productive about 87% or about 30% of the time.

The study ran its PCR with 60 Vbeta and 13 Jbeta primers. The repertoire was sequenced with immunoSEQ multiplex PCR; TCRdb's copy has only in-frame clones and lacks some. The data hold 80,000 to 100,000 clones, with approximately 78% observed a single time. Turning to this clone: The antigen is undetermined.

The material sequenced was PBMCs. The receptor's source is a middle-aged man in good health and CMV-seronegative.

In DNA, the CDR3 is TGTGCCAGTAGTATGAACAGGCGGCAAGAGACCCAGTACTTC. It codes for CASSMNRRQETQYF. This chain links TRBV19 with TRBJ2-5; tentative D call: TRBD1 (5 bases). This CDR3 spans 14 amino acids. Germline V lookup: CDR1 LNHDA, CDR2 SQIVND (reference sequence). Trimming took off 3 bases at V and 2 bases at J, with 10 bases between the two ends.